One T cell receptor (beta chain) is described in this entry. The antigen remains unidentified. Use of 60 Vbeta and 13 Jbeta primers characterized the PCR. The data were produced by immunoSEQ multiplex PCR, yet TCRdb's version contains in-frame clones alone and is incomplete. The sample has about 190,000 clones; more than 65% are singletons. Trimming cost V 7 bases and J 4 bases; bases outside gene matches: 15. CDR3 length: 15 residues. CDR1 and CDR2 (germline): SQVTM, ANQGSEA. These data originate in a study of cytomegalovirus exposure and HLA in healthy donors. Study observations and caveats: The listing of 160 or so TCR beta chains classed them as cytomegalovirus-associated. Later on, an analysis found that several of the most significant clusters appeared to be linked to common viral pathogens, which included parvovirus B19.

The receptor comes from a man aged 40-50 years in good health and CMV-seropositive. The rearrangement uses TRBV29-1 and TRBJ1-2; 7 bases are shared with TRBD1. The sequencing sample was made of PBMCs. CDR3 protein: CSENGTDSTSYGYTF. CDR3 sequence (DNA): TGCAGCGAGAACGGGACAGACTCCACCAGCTATGGCTACACCTTC.